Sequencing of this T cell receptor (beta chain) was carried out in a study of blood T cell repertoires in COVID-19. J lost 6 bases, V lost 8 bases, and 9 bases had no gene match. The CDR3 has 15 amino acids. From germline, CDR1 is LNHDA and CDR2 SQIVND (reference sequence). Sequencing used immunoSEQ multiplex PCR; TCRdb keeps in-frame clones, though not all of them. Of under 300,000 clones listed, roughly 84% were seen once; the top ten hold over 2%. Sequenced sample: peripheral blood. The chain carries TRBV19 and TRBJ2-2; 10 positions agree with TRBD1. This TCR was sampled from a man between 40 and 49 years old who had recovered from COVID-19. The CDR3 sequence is CASFRDRGGSGELFF. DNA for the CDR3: TGTGCCAGTTTCCGGGACAGGGGAGGATCCGGGGAGCTGTTTTTT.